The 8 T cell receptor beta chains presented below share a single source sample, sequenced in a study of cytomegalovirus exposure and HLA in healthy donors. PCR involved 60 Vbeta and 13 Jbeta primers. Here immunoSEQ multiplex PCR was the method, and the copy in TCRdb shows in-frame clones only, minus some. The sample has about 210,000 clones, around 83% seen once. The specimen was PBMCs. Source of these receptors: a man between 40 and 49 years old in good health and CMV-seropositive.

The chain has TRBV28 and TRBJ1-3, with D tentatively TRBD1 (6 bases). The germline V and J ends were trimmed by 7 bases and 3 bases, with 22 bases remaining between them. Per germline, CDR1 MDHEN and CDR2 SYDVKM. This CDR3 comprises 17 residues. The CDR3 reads CASTTYSGESYGNTIYF. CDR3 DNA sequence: TGTGCCAGCACCACTTATTCAGGGGAATCGTATGGAAACACCATATATTTT.

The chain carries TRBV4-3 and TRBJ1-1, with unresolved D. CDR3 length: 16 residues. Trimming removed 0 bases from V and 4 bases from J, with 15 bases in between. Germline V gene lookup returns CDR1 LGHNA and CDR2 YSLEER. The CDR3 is CASSQDLSDFGTEAFF. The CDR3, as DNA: TGCGCCAGCAGCCAAGATCTTTCCGACTTCGGCACTGAAGCTTTCTTT.

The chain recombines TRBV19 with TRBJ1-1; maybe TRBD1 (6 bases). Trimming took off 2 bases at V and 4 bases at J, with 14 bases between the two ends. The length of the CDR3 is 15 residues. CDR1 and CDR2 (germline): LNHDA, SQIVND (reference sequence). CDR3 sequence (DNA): TGTGCCAGTAGTATAACCGTGGTCAGGGGCACTGAAGCTTTCTTT. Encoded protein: CASSITVVRGTEAFF.

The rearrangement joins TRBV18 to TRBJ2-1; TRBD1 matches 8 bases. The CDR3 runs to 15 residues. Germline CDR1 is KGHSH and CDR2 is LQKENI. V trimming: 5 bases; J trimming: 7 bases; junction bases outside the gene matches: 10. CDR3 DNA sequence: TGTGCCAGCTCAACTACAGGGGGAGGTGTGAATGAGCAGTTCTTC. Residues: CASSTTGGGVNEQFF.

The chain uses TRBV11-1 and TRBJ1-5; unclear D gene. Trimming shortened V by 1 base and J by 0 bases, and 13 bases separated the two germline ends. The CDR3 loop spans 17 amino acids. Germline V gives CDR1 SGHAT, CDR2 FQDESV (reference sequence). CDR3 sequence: CASSLGNSPYSNQPQHF. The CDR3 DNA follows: TGTGCCAGCAGCTTAGGCAATAGCCCTTATAGCAATCAGCCCCAGCATTTT.

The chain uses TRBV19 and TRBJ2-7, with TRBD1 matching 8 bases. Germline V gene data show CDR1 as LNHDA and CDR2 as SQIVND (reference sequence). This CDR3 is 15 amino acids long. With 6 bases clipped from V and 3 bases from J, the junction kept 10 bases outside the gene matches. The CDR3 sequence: CASSLGTGPSYEQYF. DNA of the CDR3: TGTGCCAGTAGCCTCGGGACAGGACCCAGCTACGAGCAGTACTTC. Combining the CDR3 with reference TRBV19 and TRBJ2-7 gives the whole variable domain DGGITQSPKYLFRKEGQNVTLSCEQNLNHDAMYWYRQDPGQGLRLIYYSQIVNDFQKGDIAEGYSVSREKKESFPLTVTSAQKNPTAFYLCASSLGTGPSYEQYFGPGTRLTVT.

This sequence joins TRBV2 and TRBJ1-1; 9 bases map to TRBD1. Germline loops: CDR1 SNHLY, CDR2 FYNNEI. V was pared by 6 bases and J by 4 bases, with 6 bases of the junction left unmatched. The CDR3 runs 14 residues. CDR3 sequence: CASSADRGGTEAFF. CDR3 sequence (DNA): TGTGCCAGCAGCGCCGACAGGGGGGGCACTGAAGCTTTCTTT.

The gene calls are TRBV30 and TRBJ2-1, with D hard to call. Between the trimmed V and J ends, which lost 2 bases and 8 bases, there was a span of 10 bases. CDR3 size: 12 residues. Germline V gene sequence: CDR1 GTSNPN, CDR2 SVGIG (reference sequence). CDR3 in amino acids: CAWSFFTDEQFF. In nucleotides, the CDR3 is TGTGCCTGGAGTTTCTTTACGGATGAGCAGTTCTTC. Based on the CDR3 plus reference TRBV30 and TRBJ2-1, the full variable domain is SQTIHQWPATLVQPVGSPLSLECTVEGTSNPNLYWYRQAAGRGLQLLFYSVGIGQISSEVPQNLSASRPQDRQFILSSKKLLLSDSGFYLCAWSFFTDEQFFGPGTRLTVL.